This entry lists 6 T cell receptor beta chains sequenced from one sample in a study of CD4 T cells in relation to SARS-CoV-2 and coronaviruses. TCRdb keeps only in-frame clones here, not all; method: immunoSEQ multiplex PCR. Found here are about 59,000 clones, roughly 88% of them singletons; the top ten hold 1.3% to 1.5%. The unexposed donors gave CD4+ T cells in about 2010-2019, prior to COVID-19. The sequencing input was memory CD4+ T cells from PBMCs. All receptors derive from a human donor in good health.

This clone is termed medium-sized. V is TRBV27 and J is TRBJ1-6, with D possibly being TRBD1 (6 bases). The CDR3 loop spans 14 amino acids. With 5 bases removed from V and 11 bases from J, the gap between germline ends came to 16 bases. Germline CDR1 and CDR2: MNHEY and SMNVEV (reference sequence). The chain's CDR3 is CASSTRGLSAPLHF. As DNA, the CDR3 is TGTGCCAGCAGTACAAGGGGGTTGAGTGCACCCCTCCACTTT.

In nucleotides, the CDR3 is TGTGCCAGCACCTCGCCCGGGGGGCCACAGCATTTT. Residues: CASTSPGGPQHF. V and J are TRBV7-2 and TRBJ1-5; TRBD1 might be the D (6 bases). The CDR3 covers 12 residues. Between the trimmed V and J ends, which lost 7 bases and 13 bases, there was a span of 17 bases. The germline CDR1 and CDR2 sequences are SGHTA and FQGNSA.

This chain joins TRBV6-5 and TRBJ2-7, with TRBD2 identical over 10 bases. The CDR3 spans 15 residues. Germline CDR1 reads MNHEY; CDR2 reads SVGAGI. V lost 6 bases to trimming and J lost 2 bases; unmatched junction nucleotides: 7. The CDR3 spells CASRLGLAAAYEQYF. CDR3 DNA: TGTGCCAGCAGACTAGGACTAGCGGCCGCCTACGAGCAGTACTTC.

V usage is TRBV10-3 and J usage is TRBJ1-6; D uncertain. This CDR3 has 14 amino acids. Trimming removed 3 bases at V and 7 bases at J, with 10 bases between. CDR1 is ENHRY, CDR2 SYGVKD, per germline. CDR3 in amino acids: CAISEQTTNSPLHF. Here the CDR3 DNA reads TGTGCCATCAGTGAACAGACCACCAATTCACCCCTCCACTTT.

This clone is judged medium-sized. Other DNA sequences in the same sample also yield this CDR3. The chain joins TRBV6-5 to TRBJ1-1; the D gene is possibly TRBD1 (6 bases). The V end lost 6 bases, the J end lost 6 bases, and 14 bases lay between the germline ends. Germline values: CDR1 MNHEY, CDR2 SVGAGI. The CDR3 loop spans 13 amino acids. Here the CDR3 reads CASSRKQGAEAFF. The CDR3 DNA is TGTGCCAGCAGCCGAAAACAGGGCGCTGAAGCTTTCTTT.

This rearrangement joins TRBV14 to TRBJ2-6; no definite D call. V lost 1 base and J lost 0, with 7 bases in between. The CDR3 runs 16 residues. Germline CDR1 and CDR2: SGHDN and FVKESK. The CDR3 sequence: CASSQGSYSGANVLTF. In DNA form, the CDR3 reads TGTGCCAGCAGCCAAGGCAGTTACTCTGGGGCCAACGTCCTGACTTTC.